The sequence of this T cell receptor (beta chain) was determined in a study of blood T cell repertoires in COVID-19. As for the study in general: Both acute and convalescent COVID-19 samples were obtained from the United States, Italy and Spain. T cells, B-cell-depleted T cells, or PBMCs provided the cDNA or gDNA that served as material.

Trimming cost V 1 base and J 11 bases, with 14 bases left between them. The CDR3 is 13 residues long. Germline values: CDR1 SEHNR, CDR2 FQNEAQ (reference sequence). How the authors handled the data: Amplification of reference gene primers provided the estimated nucleated cell counts. Assay: immunoSEQ multiplex PCR; the TCRdb copy retains only in-frame clones and omits some. V, J and clone size were drawn from that table, and D and trimming were deduced from the DNA. The table includes tens of thousands of clones, around 78% detected once. The sequence derives from a human donor in a cohort sampled during active COVID-19. The material sequenced was peripheral blood. The V gene is TRBV7-9, the J gene TRBJ1-1; tentatively, D is TRBD1 (6 bases). The CDR3 sequence: CASSLEGVGEAFF. The CDR3 region has the DNA TGTGCCAGCAGCTTAGAGGGGGTGGGGGAGGCTTTCTTT.